One and the same sample provided the 8 T cell receptor beta chains below, sequenced in a study of vaccination and CD4 T cells after COVID-19. The Oncomine TCR Beta short-read assay sequenced DNA from cultured CD4+ T cells. One entry per CDR3 protein, called by TCRdb with MiXCR from the PCR reads. The sample yields almost 20,000 distinct CDR3 sequences, around 45% seen once. Their target antigens are unknown. The treatment denotes: approximately nine-day PBMC culture with coronavirus spike peptide pools or control peptides (ViraFEST assay). The source material was CD4+ T cells from blood, cultured in vitro, sampled before SARS-CoV-2 vaccination. Receptor source: a human donor who had recovered from COVID-19.

This clonotype was counted a few times. This chain connects TRBV30 to TRBJ1-2; 10 nucleotides match TRBD1. The CDR3 is made up of 13 amino acids. V gave up 3 bases and J gave up 3 bases; unmatched junction bases: 1. Germline values: CDR1 GTSNPN, CDR2 SVGIG (reference sequence). The CDR3 nucleotides read TGTGCCTGGAGGACAGGGGGCGACTATGGCTACACCTTC. The encoded protein is CAWRTGGDYGYTF.

This chain uses TRBV30 with TRBJ1-2; D is possibly TRBD1 (5 bases). The CDR3 is made up of 13 amino acids. Looked up from germline, CDR1 is GTSNPN and CDR2 is SVGIG (reference sequence). Trimming cost V 3 bases and J 7 bases, with 15 bases left between them. CDR3 sequence (DNA): TGTGCCTGGAGCCCGGGACTGAGTTTTGGCTACACCTTC. As protein: CAWSPGLSFGYTF.

The J gene is TRBJ2-7, the V gene TRBV7-2; D not certain. With 1 base removed from V and 7 bases from J, the gap between germline ends came to 11 bases. Germline V gene lookup returns CDR1 SGHTA and CDR2 FQGNSA. The CDR3 totals 13 residues. CDR3 amino acids: CASSLDTLREQYF. The CDR3 DNA reads TGTGCCAGCAGCTTAGACACCCTCAGAGAGCAGTACTTC.

This clonotype appeared a few times. The J gene is TRBJ1-2, the V gene TRBV27; 10 positions agree with TRBD1. J was trimmed by 3 bases and V by 5 bases; bases with no gene match: 6. CDR3 length: 15 residues. In germline, CDR1 is MNHEY, CDR2 SMNVEV (reference sequence). The CDR3 region is CASSIGTGEDYGYTF. Written as DNA, the CDR3 is TGTGCCAGCAGTATCGGGACAGGGGAGGACTATGGCTACACCTTC.

The rearrangement links TRBV11-2 to TRBJ2-7, with a tentative D call TRBD1 (6 bases). The length of the CDR3 is 14 residues. Deletions cut 1 base from V and 6 bases from J, with 13 bases between. Germline values: CDR1 SGHAT, CDR2 FQNNGV. CDR3 sequence: CASSLAQGIGEQYF. CDR3 coding DNA: TGTGCCAGCAGCTTAGCTCAGGGGATCGGCGAGCAGTACTTC.

The V call is TRBV5-6, the J call TRBJ2-6; D unresolved. Looked up from germline, CDR1 is SGHDT and CDR2 is YYEEEE. The CDR3 contains 16 residues. V shed 3 bases and J shed 4 bases, with 14 bases lying between them. CDR3 DNA: TGTGCCAGCAGCTCCCTCGGTTCGTCCGGGGCCAACGTCCTGACTTTC. Translated: CASSSLGSSGANVLTF.

The rearrangement links TRBV24-1 to TRBJ2-2, with 7 bases that match TRBD1. Per germline, CDR1 KGHDR and CDR2 SFDVKD. J lost 0 bases, V lost 6 bases, and 3 bases had no gene match. This CDR3 is 15 amino acids long. The CDR3 loop reads CATSSRGTNTGELFF. As DNA, the CDR3 is TGTGCCACCAGTTCCAGGGGGACGAACACCGGGGAGCTGTTTTTT.

This chain links TRBV10-3 with TRBJ1-1, with 9 bases lining up with TRBD1. The CDR3 totals 13 residues. Per the germline V gene, CDR1 is ENHRY and CDR2 is SYGVKD. The trim removed 6 bases at V and 5 bases at J, leaving 4 bases unmatched. The CDR3, as DNA: TGTGCCATCAGCGAAGGACAGGGGACTGAAGCTTTCTTT. Residues: CAISEGQGTEAFF.